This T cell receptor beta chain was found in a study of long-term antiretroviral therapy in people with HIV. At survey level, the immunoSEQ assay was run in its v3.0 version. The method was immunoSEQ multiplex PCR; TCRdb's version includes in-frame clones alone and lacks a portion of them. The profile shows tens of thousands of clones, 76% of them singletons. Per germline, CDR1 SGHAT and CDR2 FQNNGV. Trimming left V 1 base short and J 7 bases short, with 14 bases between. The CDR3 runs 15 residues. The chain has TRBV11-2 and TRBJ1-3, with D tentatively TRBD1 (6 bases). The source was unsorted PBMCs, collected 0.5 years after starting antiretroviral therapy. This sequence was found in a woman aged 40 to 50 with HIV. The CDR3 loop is CASSLGVQGKNTIYF. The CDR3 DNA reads TGTGCCAGCAGCTTAGGAGTCCAGGGGAAGAACACCATATATTTT.